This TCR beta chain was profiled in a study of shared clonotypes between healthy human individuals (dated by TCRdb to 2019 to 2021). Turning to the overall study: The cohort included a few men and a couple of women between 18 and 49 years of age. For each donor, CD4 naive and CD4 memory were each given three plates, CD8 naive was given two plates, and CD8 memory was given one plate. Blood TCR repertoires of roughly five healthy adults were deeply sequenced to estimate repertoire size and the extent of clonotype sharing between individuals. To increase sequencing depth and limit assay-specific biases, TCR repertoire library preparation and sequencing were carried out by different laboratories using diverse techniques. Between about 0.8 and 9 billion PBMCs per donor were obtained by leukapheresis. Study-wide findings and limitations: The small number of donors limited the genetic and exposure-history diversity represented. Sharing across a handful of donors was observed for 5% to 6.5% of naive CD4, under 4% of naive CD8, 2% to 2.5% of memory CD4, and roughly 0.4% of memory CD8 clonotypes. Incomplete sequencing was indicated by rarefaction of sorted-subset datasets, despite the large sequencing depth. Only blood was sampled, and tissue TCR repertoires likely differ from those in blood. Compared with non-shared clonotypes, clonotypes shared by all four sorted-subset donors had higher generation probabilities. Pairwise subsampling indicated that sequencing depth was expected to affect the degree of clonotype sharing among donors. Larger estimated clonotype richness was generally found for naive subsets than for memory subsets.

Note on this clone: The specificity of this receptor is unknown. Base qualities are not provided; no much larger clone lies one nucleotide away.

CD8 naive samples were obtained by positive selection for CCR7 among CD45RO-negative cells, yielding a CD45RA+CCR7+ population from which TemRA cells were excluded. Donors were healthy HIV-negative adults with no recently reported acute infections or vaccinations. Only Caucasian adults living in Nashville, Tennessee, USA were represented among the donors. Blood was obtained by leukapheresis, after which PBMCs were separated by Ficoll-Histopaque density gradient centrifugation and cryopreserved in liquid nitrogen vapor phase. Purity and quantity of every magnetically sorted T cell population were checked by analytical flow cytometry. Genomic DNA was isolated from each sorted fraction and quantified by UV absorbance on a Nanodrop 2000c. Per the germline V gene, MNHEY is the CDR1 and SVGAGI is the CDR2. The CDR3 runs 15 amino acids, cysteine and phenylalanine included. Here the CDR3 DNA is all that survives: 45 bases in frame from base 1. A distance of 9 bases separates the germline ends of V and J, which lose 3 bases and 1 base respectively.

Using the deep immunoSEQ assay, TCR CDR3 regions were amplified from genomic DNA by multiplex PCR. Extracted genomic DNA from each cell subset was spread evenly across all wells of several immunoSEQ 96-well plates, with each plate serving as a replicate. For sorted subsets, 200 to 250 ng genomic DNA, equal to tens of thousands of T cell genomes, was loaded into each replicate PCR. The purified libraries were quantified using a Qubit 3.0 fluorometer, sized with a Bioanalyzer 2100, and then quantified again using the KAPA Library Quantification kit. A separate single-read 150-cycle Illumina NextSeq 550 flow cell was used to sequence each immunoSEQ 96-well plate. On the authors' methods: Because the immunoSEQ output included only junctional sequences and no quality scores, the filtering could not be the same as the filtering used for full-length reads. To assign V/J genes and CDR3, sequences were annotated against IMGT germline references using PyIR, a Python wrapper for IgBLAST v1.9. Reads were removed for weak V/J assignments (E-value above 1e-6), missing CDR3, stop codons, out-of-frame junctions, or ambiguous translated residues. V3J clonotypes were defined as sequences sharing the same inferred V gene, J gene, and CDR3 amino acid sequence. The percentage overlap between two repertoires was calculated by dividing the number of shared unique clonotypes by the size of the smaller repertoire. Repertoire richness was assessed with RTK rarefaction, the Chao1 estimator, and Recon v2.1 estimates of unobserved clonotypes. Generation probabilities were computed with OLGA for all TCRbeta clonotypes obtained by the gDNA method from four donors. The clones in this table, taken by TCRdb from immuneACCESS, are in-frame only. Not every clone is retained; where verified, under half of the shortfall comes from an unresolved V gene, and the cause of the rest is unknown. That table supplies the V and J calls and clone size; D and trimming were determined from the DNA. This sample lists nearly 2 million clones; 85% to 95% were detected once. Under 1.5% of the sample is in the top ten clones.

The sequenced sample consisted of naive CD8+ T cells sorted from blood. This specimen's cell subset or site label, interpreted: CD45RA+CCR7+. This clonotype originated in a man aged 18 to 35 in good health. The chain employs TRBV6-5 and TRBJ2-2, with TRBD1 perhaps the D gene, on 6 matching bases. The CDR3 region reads CASSYTGWNTGELFF. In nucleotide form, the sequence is TGTGCCAGCAGTTATACAGGGTGGAACACCGGGGAGCTGTTTTTT.